This is a list of T cell receptor beta chains from one sample in a study of T-cell memory formation after mild COVID-19. Via MiXCR, TCRdb re-called the 5' RACE reads, giving one row per CDR3 protein. This table has roughly 180,000 distinct CDR3 sequences, around 10% appearing once. Input material: PBMCs or a T cell subset sorted from them (not recorded which). All receptors derive from a man between 18 and 29 years old who had mild COVID-19 (a few samples of this study predate the infection). Cell type and time point are not known. The CDR3 runs from the conserved cysteine through the conserved F or W. A D gene is named only where the DNA matches it firmly. Some rows have no size entry. The others give once, few or many, or a class for an expanded clone.

abundance: -
d_gene: -
v_gene: TRBV30
len: 11
j_gene: TRBJ1-1
CDR3aa: CACGSGGGAFF
CDR3nt: TGTGCCTGTGGGAGTGGAGGGGGGGCTTTCTTT

abundance: -
d_gene: -
v_gene: TRBV2
len: 13
j_gene: TRBJ2-1
CDR3aa: CASSENWAGTLFF
CDR3nt: TGTGCCAGCAGTGAAAATTGGGCGGGGACACTGTTCTTC

abundance: -
d_gene: -
v_gene: TRBV5-1
len: 14
j_gene: TRBJ2-7
CDR3aa: CASSLIQGAYEQYF
CDR3nt: TGCGCCAGCAGCTTGATACAGGGAGCCTACGAGCAGTACTTC

abundance: few
d_gene: TRBD1
v_gene: TRBV2
len: 17
j_gene: TRBJ2-2
CDR3aa: CASRWDRGFEDTGELFF
CDR3nt: TGTGCCAGCAGATGGGACAGGGGATTCGAGGACACCGGGGAGCTGTTTTTT

abundance: -
d_gene: -
v_gene: TRBV20-1
len: 12
j_gene: TRBJ2-1
CDR3aa: CSAPTEGIEQFF
CDR3nt: TGCAGTGCTCCCACTGAGGGCATTGAGCAGTTCTTC

abundance: many
d_gene: -
v_gene: TRBV6-5
len: 16
j_gene: TRBJ1-5
CDR3aa: CASSPRTNLGNQPQHF
CDR3nt: TGTGCCAGCAGTCCGCGGACGAACCTGGGCAATCAGCCCCAGCATTTT

abundance: -
d_gene: TRBD2
v_gene: TRBV12-3/TRBV12-4
len: 15
j_gene: TRBJ2-7
CDR3aa: CASSPLAGVLGEQYF
CDR3nt: TGTGCCAGCAGCCCCCTAGCGGGGGTTTTAGGCGAGCAGTACTTC

abundance: -
d_gene: -
v_gene: TRBV3-1
len: 15
j_gene: TRBJ2-5
CDR3aa: CASSQQSGPQETQYF
CDR3nt: TGTGCCAGCAGCCAGCAGTCGGGCCCCCAAGAGACCCAGTACTTC

abundance: -
d_gene: -
v_gene: TRBV7-2
len: 13
j_gene: TRBJ1-1
CDR3aa: CASSSPDRTEAFF
CDR3nt: TGTGCCAGCAGTTCCCCCGACAGGACCGAAGCTTTCTTT

abundance: -
d_gene: TRBD1
v_gene: TRBV7-9
len: 14
j_gene: TRBJ2-1
CDR3aa: CASSQGQGVNEQFF
CDR3nt: TGTGCCAGCAGCCAGGGACAGGGGGTCAATGAGCAGTTCTTC

abundance: few
d_gene: -
v_gene: TRBV5-1
len: 15
j_gene: TRBJ2-3
CDR3aa: CASSLIGLGTDTQYF
CDR3nt: TGCGCCAGCAGCTTGATAGGACTGGGCACAGATACGCAGTATTTT

abundance: -
d_gene: TRBD2
v_gene: TRBV7-2
len: 13
j_gene: TRBJ2-3
CDR3aa: CASSLDDYRGEYF
CDR3nt: TGTGCCAGCAGCTTGGATGACTACCGGGGGGAGTATTTT

abundance: few
d_gene: -
v_gene: TRBV5-1
len: 14
j_gene: TRBJ1-4
CDR3aa: CASKPDPTNEKLFF
CDR3nt: TGCGCCAGCAAACCGGACCCAACTAATGAAAAACTGTTTTTT

abundance: many
d_gene: -
v_gene: TRBV7-9
len: 14
j_gene: TRBJ2-7
CDR3aa: CASSLDPGAWEQYF
CDR3nt: TGTGCCAGCAGCTTAGACCCGGGGGCCTGGGAGCAGTACTTC

abundance: -
d_gene: TRBD2
v_gene: TRBV3-1
len: 14
j_gene: TRBJ2-5
CDR3aa: CASGTSGVRETQYF
CDR3nt: TGTGCCAGCGGGACTAGCGGGGTCCGGGAGACCCAGTACTTC

abundance: few
d_gene: -
v_gene: TRBV12-3/TRBV12-4
len: 15
j_gene: TRBJ2-2
CDR3aa: CASSLSGGVTGELFF
CDR3nt: TGTGCCAGCAGTTTATCGGGCGGGGTCACCGGGGAGCTGTTTTTT

abundance: -
d_gene: -
v_gene: TRBV29-1
len: 13
j_gene: TRBJ2-4
CDR3aa: CSGRGKAKNIQYF
CDR3nt: TGCAGCGGGCGCGGGAAAGCCAAAAACATTCAGTACTTC